This TCR beta chain was documented in a study of T cell responses to AZD1222 COVID-19 vaccine. Broader study findings: Spike-specific TCR breadth and depth were elevated following two AZD1222 doses. Regions 160-218 and 743-854 dominated among vaccine-associated CD4 TCRs spanning spike. It should be noted that donors were predominantly white British and more often female, and clonal diversity was possibly underestimated.

The V end lost 4 bases, the J end lost 5 bases, and 16 bases lay between the germline ends. The CDR3 runs to 15 residues. Germline V gives CDR1 KGHDR, CDR2 SFDVKD. Worth noting for this clone: Antigen unknown.

Produced via immunoSEQ multiplex PCR; TCRdb's table is partial and in-frame only. The data contain 110,000 to 150,000 clones, 75% to 90% of them singletons. This sequence joins TRBV24-1 and TRBJ2-5; the D call may be TRBD1 or TRBD2 (5 bases each). The sample in question was peripheral blood, obtained on day 0 of AZD1222 vaccination. This TCR derives from an adult in good health. CDR3: CATSDPGRSLETQYF. As DNA, the CDR3 is TGTGCCACCAGTGACCCGGGACGGTCTCTCGAGACCCAGTACTTC.